This TCR beta chain was retrieved from a study of T cells in Graves' hyperthyroidism and ophthalmopathy. Individuals with ophthalmopathy presented a Clinical Activity Score of at least 3, a NOSPECS grade of at least 4 and a duration under 3 months. This sample holds PBMCs from about 10 ml fresh peripheral blood. The investigators amplified TCR beta CDR3 regions from RNA transcripts. HTBI primers were employed in a first-round RT-PCR of the TCR CDR3. Each CDR3 protein is one row after TCRdb ran MiXCR on the multiplex PCR reads. The sample holds approximately 300,000 distinct CDR3 sequences; approximately 18% are singletons and the top ten take under 45%. Study findings and constraints: The model identified upcoming ophthalmopathy a median 6.5 months ahead of onset.

As for this clonotype: No antigen is known for it.

Germline V lookup: CDR1 MNHEY, CDR2 SMNVEV (reference sequence). The trim removed 4 bases at V and 2 bases at J, leaving 6 bases unmatched. The CDR3 sequence is 16 residues long. Sequenced sample: blood. The TCR sequence derives from a man aged 45-60 years with Graves' ophthalmopathy. This chain connects TRBV27 to TRBJ2-2, with 8 bases aligning to TRBD1. CDR3 amino acids: CASSSGQGYNTGELFF. The CDR3 DNA follows: TGTGCCAGCAGTTCCGGACAGGGTTATAACACCGGGGAGCTGTTTTTT.